This TCR beta chain was recorded in a study of CD8+ T cells in alopecia areata. The wider study: For the treated group, dosing was oral tofacitinib at 5 to 10 mg twice daily. General study results and limits: Scalp lesions, especially in alopecia totalis/universalis, had higher clonality than normal scalp. On tofacitinib, scalp and blood still held many of the expanded lesional clones.

V lost 2 bases, J lost 8 bases, and 13 bases lay in between. Germline V gene data show CDR1 as MNHNY and CDR2 as SVGAGI (reference sequence). The CDR3 is 14 residues long. cDNA serving as the sequencing template came from extracted, reverse transcribed RNA. TCRdb's copy holds only in-frame clones and misses some; the assay was immunoSEQ multiplex PCR. The table records some 170,000 clones, roughly 60% of them present only once. Comment on this clone: Its antigen is not known.

Treatment in this sample: oral pan-JAK inhibitor, 5-10 mg twice daily. Here the sequenced sample was CD4+ T cells sorted from blood, taken between weeks 55 and 65, from a patient treated with tofacitinib. The V gene is TRBV6-6, the J gene TRBJ1-5, with D maybe TRBD1 (6 bases). The TCR was taken from a human donor with alopecia areata. In DNA form, the CDR3 reads TGTGCCAGCAGTTACGGCGGGGGGCATGAGCCCCAGCATTTT. Translating gives CASSYGGGHEPQHF.